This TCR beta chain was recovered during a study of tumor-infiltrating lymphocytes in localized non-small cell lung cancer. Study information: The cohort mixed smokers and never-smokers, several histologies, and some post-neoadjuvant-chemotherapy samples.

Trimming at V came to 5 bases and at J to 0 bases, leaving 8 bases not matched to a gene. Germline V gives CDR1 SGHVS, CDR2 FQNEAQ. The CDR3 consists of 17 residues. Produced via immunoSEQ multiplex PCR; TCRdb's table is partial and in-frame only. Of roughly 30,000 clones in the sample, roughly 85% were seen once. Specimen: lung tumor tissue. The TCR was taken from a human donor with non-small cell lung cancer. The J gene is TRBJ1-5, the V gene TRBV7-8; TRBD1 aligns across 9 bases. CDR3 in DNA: TGTGCCAGCAGCACCGGGACAGGGTCGTATAGCAATCAGCCCCAGCATTTT. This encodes CASSTGTGSYSNQPQHF.